A single sample is the source of the 18 T cell receptor beta chains below, sequenced in a study of blood T cell repertoires in COVID-19. The repertoire was sequenced with immunoSEQ multiplex PCR; TCRdb's copy has only in-frame clones and lacks some. Among about 300,000 clones listed, around 86% were seen once. Sequencing was done on a sample of PBMCs or T cells enriched from blood (not recorded which). These receptors were obtained from a woman under 30 who had recovered from COVID-19.

The genes are TRBV4-1 and TRBJ1-1; possible D gene TRBD1, 5 bases. Germline-derived CDR1 and CDR2 are MGHRA and YSYEKL. The CDR3 is 19 amino acids. With 0 bases removed from V and 3 bases from J, the gap between germline ends came to 23 bases. CDR3 sequence reads: CASSQDQDDVTGTDTEAFF. CDR3 DNA: TGCGCCAGCAGCCAAGATCAGGACGATGTAACAGGCACGGACACTGAAGCTTTCTTT.

The J gene is TRBJ1-2, the V gene TRBV3-1 (or the pseudogene TRBV3-2); a weak D match, TRBD1 (6 bases). This CDR3 spans 15 amino acids. Trimming took 1 base from V and 4 from J, leaving 13 bases between them. The V gene's germline CDR1 is LGHDT and CDR2 YNNKEL (reference sequence). DNA of the CDR3: TGTGCCAGCAGCCAAGGTCGGGGGGCCGGCTATGGCTACACCTTC. Its protein is CASSQGRGAGYGYTF.

This clone was found a few times. This sequence joins TRBV6-1 and TRBJ1-1; D remains ambiguous. Deletions cut 2 bases from V and 1 base from J, with 8 bases between. Per the germline V gene, CDR1 is MNHNS and CDR2 is SASEGT. This CDR3 is built from 14 residues. This chain's CDR3 is CASSENKKNTEAFF. CDR3 nucleotide sequence: TGTGCCAGCAGTGAAAATAAAAAGAACACTGAAGCTTTCTTT.

CDR3 residues: CASSLGQGNPYGYTF. The DNA for the CDR3 is TGTGCCAGCAGCCTGGGACAGGGAAACCCCTATGGCTACACCTTC. The V call is TRBV5-6, the J call TRBJ1-2; 9 positions match TRBD1. The CDR3 length is 15 residues. V lost 4 bases and J lost 4; bases outside the gene matches: 8. Germline-derived CDR1 and CDR2 are SGHDT and YYEEEE.

Comments on this clone: The identical CDR3 is also encoded by other nucleotide sequences in the sample. The J gene is TRBJ2-7, the V gene TRBV7-2; D remains unclear. V lost 1 base and J 4 bases, leaving 5 bases between the germline ends. The V gene's germline CDR1 is SGHTA and CDR2 FQGNSA. The CDR3 is 12 amino acids. CDR3 bases: TGTGCCAGCAGCTTAGTCAGATACGAGCAGTACTTC. Its translation: CASSLVRYEQYF.

J is TRBJ2-7 and V is TRBV18; 9 bases align to TRBD1. The CDR3 extends over 18 amino acids. V shed 4 bases, J shed 7 bases, and the junction held 20 bases outside the gene matches. Germline CDR1 and CDR2: KGHSH and LQKENI. The CDR3 DNA is TGTGCCAGCTCACGATCGACCGCAGGACAGGGGCCCGGGGGGGAGCAGTACTTC. Protein: CASSRSTAGQGPGGEQYF. The full variable domain, rest sourced from reference TRBV18 and TRBJ2-7, is NAGVMQNPRHLVRRRGQEARLRCSPMKGHSHVYWYRQLPEEGLKFMVYLQKENIIDESGMPKERFSAEFPKEGPSILRIQQVVRGDSAAYFCASSRSTAGQGPGGEQYFGPGTRLTVT.

The chain links TRBV11-3 to TRBJ1-1; TRBD1 is a possible D gene (6 bases). CDR1 is SGHNT and CDR2 is YENEEA in the germline V gene. This CDR3 has 15 amino acids. V was clipped by 0 bases and J by 7 bases, with 15 bases between them. The CDR3 DNA is TGTGCCAGCAGCTTAGATTCGGGACAAAATTTTGAAGCTTTCTTT. Translating gives CASSLDSGQNFEAFF.

V and J are TRBV5-1 and TRBJ1-6; D may be TRBD1 (6 bases). The CDR3 is 15 residues long. Trimming stripped 2 bases from V and 10 bases from J, with 16 bases between. Germline V lookup: CDR1 SGHRS, CDR2 YFSETQ. Written as DNA, the CDR3 is TGCGCCAGCAGCTTCGGGACGGGCAGGGGATCACCCCTCCACTTT. Its translation is CASSFGTGRGSPLHF.

V gene TRBV4-3 combines with J gene TRBJ2-7, with D possibly being TRBD1 (5 bases). This CDR3 region has 17 residues. V lost 3 bases to trimming and J lost 3 bases, with 21 bases between them. The germline V gene encodes CDR1 LGHNA and CDR2 YSLEER. The CDR3 sequence: CASSHQTGPGLYYEQYF. As DNA, the CDR3 is TGCGCCAGCAGCCACCAAACAGGTCCTGGCCTATACTACGAGCAGTACTTC.

The V and J genes are TRBV30 and TRBJ2-2; 13 nucleotides agree with TRBD2. After removal of 2 bases from V and 5 bases from J, the junction contained 5 bases not matched to a gene. The CDR3 consists of 16 residues. Germline CDR1 is GTSNPN and CDR2 is SVGIG (reference sequence). The CDR3 loop reads CAWSLRGLAGTGELFF. The CDR3, as DNA: TGTGCCTGGAGTCTTCGGGGACTAGCGGGAACCGGGGAGCTGTTTTTT.

This clone was observed once. The chain uses TRBV25-1 and TRBJ2-1; 8 bases agree with TRBD2. The germline gives CDR1 MGHDK, CDR2 SYGVNS. V gave up 0 bases and J gave up 6 bases; unmatched junction bases: 10. The CDR3 consists of 17 residues. The CDR3 spells CASSEYGGLAGLNEQFF. The CDR3 nucleotides read TGTGCCAGCAGTGAATACGGAGGGCTAGCGGGTCTCAATGAGCAGTTCTTC.

The rearrangement uses TRBV7-9 and TRBJ2-7; D unresolved. The CDR3 totals 14 residues. Trimming left V 1 base short and J 6 bases short, with 13 bases between. Germline V CDR1 and CDR2: SEHNR, FQNEAQ (reference sequence). The CDR3 reads CASSLVSLDSEQYF. The CDR3 DNA is TGTGCCAGCAGCTTAGTAAGTTTAGATAGCGAGCAGTACTTC.

This sequence joins TRBV19 and TRBJ1-5; D gene unclear. The CDR3 loop spans 13 amino acids. V lost 6 bases and J lost 2, with 8 bases in between. Germline CDR1 is LNHDA and CDR2 is SQIVND (reference sequence). CDR3 loop: CASRDLGNQPQHF. Written as DNA, the CDR3 is TGTGCCAGTAGGGACTTGGGCAATCAGCCCCAGCATTTT. Complete variable domain (other parts from reference TRBV19 and TRBJ1-5): DGGITQSPKYLFRKEGQNVTLSCEQNLNHDAMYWYRQDPGQGLRLIYYSQIVNDFQKGDIAEGYSVSREKKESFPLTVTSAQKNPTAFYLCASRDLGNQPQHFGDGTRLSIL.

The chain employs TRBV16 and TRBJ2-7, with 8 bases that match TRBD1. Unmatched junction bases numbered 5, after V lost 3 bases and J lost 1 base. This CDR3 spans 15 amino acids. CDR1 and CDR2 (germline): KGHSY, FQNENV. The CDR3 sequence is CASSHPRDRSYEQYF. The CDR3 DNA follows: TGTGCCAGCAGCCATCCCCGGGACAGGTCCTACGAGCAGTACTTC.

V and J are TRBV29-1 and TRBJ1-2; 9 positions match TRBD1. This CDR3 is built from 13 residues. In germline, CDR1 is SQVTM, CDR2 ANQGSEA. The junction had 5 bases not matched to a gene; V was cut back by 5 bases and J by 4 bases. The CDR3 loop is CSVPTGGVYGYTF. The CDR3 DNA follows: TGCAGCGTTCCGACAGGGGGAGTCTATGGCTACACCTTC.

J is TRBJ2-3 and V is TRBV11-2; possible D gene TRBD2, 6 bases. The CDR3 covers 16 residues. Trimming pared 5 bases from V and 1 base from J, leaving 16 bases between. The V gene's germline CDR1 is SGHAT and CDR2 FQNNGV. The CDR3, as DNA: TGTGCCAGCAGCCCCAGTACGGGGGAAGGCACAGATACGCAGTATTTT. The encoded protein is CASSPSTGEGTDTQYF. The full variable domain, with the rest looked up from reference TRBV11-2 and TRBJ2-3, is EAGVAQSPRYKIIEKRQSVAFWCNPISGHATLYWYQQILGQGPKLLIQFQNNGVVDDSQLPKDRFSAERLKGVDSTLKIQPAKLEDSAVYLCASSPSTGEGTDTQYFGPGTRLTVL.

The rearrangement uses TRBV7-9 and TRBJ2-7; 11 bases map to TRBD2. Germline assignment: CDR1 SEHNR and CDR2 FQNEAQ (reference sequence). V trimming: 3 bases; J trimming: 6 bases; junction bases outside the gene matches: 4. The CDR3 loop spans 14 amino acids. CDR3 residues: CASSLASGRTEQYF. CDR3 nucleotides: TGTGCCAGCAGCTTGGCTAGCGGGAGGACCGAGCAGTACTTC.

The V call is TRBV10-2, the J call TRBJ1-1; the D is unclear. CDR1 is WSHSY, CDR2 SAAADI, per germline. The CDR3 runs 13 residues. V gave up 3 bases and J gave up 5 bases, with 10 bases separating them. The CDR3 is CASSESGATEAFF. The CDR3, as DNA: TGCGCCAGCAGTGAAAGCGGTGCGACTGAAGCTTTCTTT.